This T cell receptor beta chain was recovered during a study of blood T cell repertoires in COVID-19. Study as a whole: Acute-phase and convalescent COVID-19 samples originated in the United States, Italy and Spain. Sources were T cells, B-cell-depleted T cells, or PBMCs; the material itself was cDNA or gDNA.

Original data processing: Cell counts per sample came from amplifying reference gene primers. Sequencing was performed with immunoSEQ multiplex PCR; in TCRdb, only in-frame clones are kept and a portion is missing. That table supplies the V and J calls and clone size; D and trimming were determined from the DNA. The sample consists of about 42,000 clones, roughly 79% of them appearing once. The V gene lost 6 bases and the J gene lost 7 bases, with 13 bases spanning the gap. Germline-derived CDR1 and CDR2 are SGHDT and YYEEEE. This CDR3 region has 13 residues. Specimen: peripheral blood. The sequence came from a woman aged 80 or over with acute or convalescent COVID-19. This chain connects TRBV5-6 to TRBJ1-4; TRBD1 is a possible D gene (6 bases). The CDR3 coding sequence is TGTGCCAGCAAAAGGGAAGGGGGTGAAAAACTGTTTTTT. Protein sequence: CASKREGGEKLFF. The variable domain in full, completed from reference TRBV5-6 and TRBJ1-4, reads DAGVTQSPTHLIKTRGQQVTLRCSPKSGHDTVSWYQQALGQGPQFIFQYYEEEERQRGNFPDRFSGHQFPNYSSELNVNALLLGDSALYLCASKREGGEKLFFGSGTQLSVL.